Sequencing of this T cell receptor (beta chain) was carried out in a study of CD8+CD57+ T cells in acquired aplastic anemia. Germline V gene lookup returns CDR1 DFQATT and CDR2 SNEGSKA (reference sequence). The trim removed 6 bases at V and 7 bases at J, leaving 5 bases unmatched. This CDR3 has 13 residues. Genomic DNA, serving as template, underwent TCR beta VDJ and CDR3 profiling. TCRdb re-derived calls from the reads in MiXCR, one entry per CDR3 protein. Here the sample spans more than 150,000 distinct CDR3 sequences, 45% to 50% being singletons. The chain has TRBV20-1 and TRBJ1-6, with 8 bases fitting TRBD1. This sequence was found in a human donor in good health. Sequencing input: sorted CD4+, CD8+, or CD8+CD57+ T cells (not recorded which) from PBMCs. CDR3 sequence (DNA): TGCAGTGCCGTGACAGGGGTAAATTCACCCCTCCACTTT. This gives the protein CSAVTGVNSPLHF.